The present T cell receptor beta chain was sequenced within a study of OX40 agonist ivuxolimab in advanced cancers. The method was immunoSEQ multiplex PCR; TCRdb's version includes in-frame clones alone and lacks a portion of them. Among some 19,000 clones listed, approximately 73% were seen once. V lost 5 bases to trimming and J lost 1 base, with 6 bases between them. This CDR3 is 12 amino acids long. Germline CDR1 SGHTA, CDR2 FQGNSA. The rearrangement joins TRBV7-2 to TRBJ2-7, with D unresolved. This specimen was CD4+ or CD8+ T cells sorted from blood, taken in a trial of the OX40 agonist ivuxolimab. The sequence was collected from an adult with an advanced solid tumor such as melanoma, head and neck, liver or kidney cancer. CDR3 sequence reads: CASSEISYEQYF. CDR3 bases: TGTGCCAGCAGCGAGATTTCCTACGAGCAGTACTTC.